These T cell receptor beta chains were read from a single sample in a study of blood T cell repertoires in COVID-19. Measured with immunoSEQ multiplex PCR; TCRdb has only the in-frame clones, and not every one. Here the sample spans 84,000 or so clones, 65% to 80% being singletons. The sample consisted of peripheral blood. The receptors derive from a man between 70 and 80 years old with acute or convalescent COVID-19. Both conserved end residues are part of each CDR3. A D gene is named only where the DNA matches it firmly. Clone size is stated in some rows and not others, as once, few, many or a class when expanded.

size	D	length	J	V	DNA	CDR3
.	TRBD1	16	TRBJ2-5	TRBV28	TGTGCCAGCAGTACCCGTCCCGGGACAGGGTGGGAGACCCAGTACTTC	CASSTRPGTGWETQYF
.	TRBD2	14	TRBJ2-5	TRBV6-5	TGTGCCAGCAGTACTAGCGGGGGATGGGAGACCCAGTACTTC	CASSTSGGWETQYF
.	.	15	TRBJ2-2	TRBV5-1	TGCGCCAGCAGCGTTACCCGGGGGGCCACCGGGGAGCTGTTTTTT	CASSVTRGATGELFF
.	.	13	TRBJ2-1	TRBV5-1	TGCGCCAGCAGCTTTAGGGCGGGGAATGAGCAGTTCTTC	CASSFRAGNEQFF
.	TRBD1	12	TRBJ2-2	TRBV29-1	TGCAGCGTTACACAGGGGTTGGGGGAGCTGTTTTTT	CSVTQGLGELFF
.	TRBD2	14	TRBJ2-1	TRBV10-2	TGCGCCAGCCTAAGGGTAGCGGGGGGGAACGAGCAGTTCTTC	CASLRVAGGNEQFF
.	.	14	TRBJ2-3	TRBV5-8	TGTGCCAGCAGCTTGTTTGCAGCCAGGGGTACGCAGTATTTT	CASSLFAARGTQYF
.	.	12	TRBJ2-1	TRBV2	TGTGCCAGCAGTGGGTTAGTCGATGAGCAGTTCTTC	CASSGLVDEQFF
.	.	15	TRBJ2-1	TRBV5-4	TGTGCCAGCAGCCCTACAGGAGGGAGGAACAATGAGCAGTTCTTC	CASSPTGGRNNEQFF
few	.	12	TRBJ1-6	TRBV10-2	TGCGCCAGCAGCCAGGGGAGTTCACCCCTCCACTTT	CASSQGSSPLHF
.	TRBD2	16	TRBJ2-3	TRBV5-4	TGTGCCAGCAGCTCGAGCGGGGGGGCTCGGACAGATACGCAGTATTTT	CASSSSGGARTDTQYF
many	.	13	TRBJ1-2	TRBV4-1	TGCGCCAGCAGCCAAGATAGGGAAAGCCAGGGCACCTTC	CASSQDRESQGTF
.	.	14	TRBJ1-6	TRBV11-2	TGTGCCAGCAGCCCGCGGGATTTTAATTCACCCCTCCACTTT	CASSPRDFNSPLHF
.	TRBD1	14	TRBJ2-1	TRBV14	TGTGCCAGCAGCGGGCGGACAGGGACAAATGAGCAGTTCTTC	CASSGRTGTNEQFF
.	.	14	TRBJ2-5	TRBV18	TGTGCCAGCTCACCAGGGGGGTCCCAAGAGACCCAGTACTTC	CASSPGGSQETQYF
.	.	11	TRBJ1-1	TRBV19	TGTGCCAGTACGTACGGGGAGAAAGCTTTCTTT	CASTYGEKAFF
few	TRBD2	15	TRBJ2-3	TRBV24-1	TGTGCCACCAGTCGTGGACTAGGTAGCACAGATACGCAGTATTTT	CATSRGLGSTDTQYF
.	.	13	TRBJ1-1	TRBV18	TGTGCCAGCTCACCCGAGATGTCCACTGAAGCTTTCTTT	CASSPEMSTEAFF
.	.	19	TRBJ2-6	TRBV27	TGTGCCAGCAGTTTAGGGTCGCGAGGCTCCCTCTCTGGGGCCAACGTCCTGACTTTC	CASSLGSRGSLSGANVLTF
once	TRBD2	15	TRBJ2-2	TRBV5-1	TGCGCCAGCAGCCTTCTAGCGGGGGACACCGGGGAGCTGTTTTTT	CASSLLAGDTGELFF
.	TRBD1	14	TRBJ2-3	TRBV5-1	TGCGCCAGCGACCCGGGACAGGGGGGGTTTGCGCAGTATTTT	CASDPGQGGFAQYF
.	TRBD1	15	TRBJ2-7	TRBV27	TGTGCCAGCAGACCGACAGGGGGGTACTCCTACGAGCAGTACTTC	CASRPTGGYSYEQYF
.	.	13	TRBJ2-7	TRBV5-5	TGTGCCAGCAGCCGAACAGACCTCTACGAGCAGTACTTC	CASSRTDLYEQYF
.	TRBD1	14	TRBJ2-3	TRBV7-9	TGTGCCAGCAGCAGAGGGACAGTGACAGATACGCAGTATTTT	CASSRGTVTDTQYF